This T cell receptor (beta chain) was found in a study of T cell responses to AZD1222 COVID-19 vaccine (TCRdb year 2021). Background for the entire study: TCR sequencing was performed for 233 trial participants, of whom 200 to 210 were given two doses of AZD1222 and around 25 were given two doses of MenACWY control vaccine. Trial participants were enrolled by age into subgroups of 18-55, 56-69 and 70-plus years, and around 150, 28 and 57 TCR-sequenced participants, respectively, were included in these subgroups. What the study reported, not specific to this receptor: Spike-specific TCR breadth and depth rose significantly after two AZD1222 doses compared with day 0 and with MenACWY recipients. Vaccine-associated CD4 TCRs spanned the whole spike protein, with dominant responses in regions 160-218 and 743-854. Conclusions about previously exposed vaccinees are limited, since just five to seven AZD1222 recipients were seropositive for SARS-CoV-2 at baseline. The 56-69-year group was small, and its depth increase did not reach significance, likely because of low power. Epitopes outside the regions mutated in the B.1.351 and B.1.1.7 variants were reportedly recognized by nearly half of the unique spike-specific TCRs. Participants were mostly white British, with more females than males. The authors suggested clonal diversity may have been underestimated. No day 14 peak-response samples were available, so repertoires were characterized only after the peak T cell response.

The time point tag for this specimen amounts to: sample from adult after SARS-CoV-2 infection, after symptom onset. Two convalescent COVID-19 patients, sampled after symptom onset from adults with prior SARS-CoV-2 infection, were also TCR-sequenced for comparison. The CDR3 regions of human TCRbeta chains were analyzed by immunosequencing. The paper's processing steps were these. TCRs in the repertoires were matched against a reference library of SARS-CoV-2-specific TCRs that had been generated with the MIRA antigen-specificity platform. Breadth meant the fraction of unique TCRs that were SARS-CoV-2-associated, whereas depth meant the fraction of total T cells that were SARS-CoV-2-associated. Using the MIRA data, each spike-specific TCR was mapped to the spike region that the TCR reacts to and placed in a CD4 or CD8 class. Log10-transformed breadth and depth values were compared by one-way ANOVA with Sidak's multiple comparisons tests. In its TCRdb copy, this immuneACCESS table keeps in-frame sequences only and misses some clones. Where compared with another copy, unresolved V genes explain less than half of these, and the others have no known cause. The V and J calls and clone size were taken over from that table, and D and trimming were inferred from the DNA. This sample is represented by 160,000 or so clones; around nine tenths of them were singletons. The ten most abundant clones make up 6.9% of the sample.

Comments on this clone: Its specific antigen is unknown. No base-level quality is on record; no much larger clone is a single base apart.

V lost 3 bases and J lost 3 bases; the stretch between them is 8 bases long. Via the germline V gene, CDR1 is SGHTA and CDR2 FQGNSA. Taken from cysteine to phenylalanine, the CDR3 has 13 residues. Of the read, only the CDR3 DNA is kept; its 39 bases are in frame from base 1. The origin of this receptor is an adult who had recovered from COVID-19. This specimen consisted of peripheral blood, obtained after recovery from COVID-19. The rearranged chain carries TRBV7-2 and TRBJ1-1; a weak D assignment points to TRBD1 (5 bases agree). The encoded CDR3 is CASSFGRDTEAFF. The DNA sequence is given as TGTGCCAGCAGCTTTGGCAGGGACACTGAAGCTTTCTTT. Where the CDR3 stops, the reference TRBV7-2 and TRBJ1-1 genes take over; the full variable domain is GAGVSQSPSNKVTEKGKDVELRCDPISGHTALYWYRQSLGQGLEFLIYFQGNSAPDKSGLPSDRFSAERTGGSVSTLTIQRTQQEDSAVYLCASSFGRDTEAFFGQGTRLTVV.